Here is one TCR beta chain with its context. The antigen remains unidentified. Each TCR beta library was made by quantitative 5'-RACE that incorporated molecular barcodes. TCRdb reanalysed the 5' RACE reads using MiXCR and keeps one entry per CDR3 protein. This table holds hundreds of thousands of distinct CDR3 sequences, about 10% found once. This record comes from a study of CD8 T cells in ankylosing spondylitis. The study's findings and limits: Researchers report that disease-linked clones proved CD8+ and relatively rare in peripheral blood. In ankylosing spondylitis patients, matched synovial fluid reportedly showed significant enrichment of disease-linked clones. Typical of ankylosing spondylitis blood, it appeared, was a TCR beta motif of roughly eight highly homologous variants.

The specimen sequenced was blood, either unsorted or a sorted T cell fraction (not recorded which). This TCR derives from a male donor with ankylosing spondylitis.

For the CDR3, the DNA is TGTGCCAGCAGCGAATCTAGCGGGCCCTCCTACGAGCAGTACTTC. It specifies CASSESSGPSYEQYF. V and J are TRBV28 and TRBJ2-7, with 8 nucleotides matching TRBD2. CDR1 is MDHEN, CDR2 SYDVKM, per germline. V trimming: 6 bases; J trimming: 0 bases; junction bases outside the gene matches: 7. The CDR3 length is 15 residues.